This TCR beta chain was captured in a study of vaccination and CD4 T cells after COVID-19. Treatment meaning: roughly 11-day PBMC culture with coronavirus spike peptide pools or control peptides (ViraFEST assay). Under the ViraFEST approach, antigen-specific T cells were expanded with peptide pools and TCRs subsequently sequenced. At both days 3 and 7, half the medium was replaced with fresh IL-2 medium. The CDR3 is 16 amino acids. V was clipped by 5 bases and J by 4 bases; unmatched bases: 6. The germline V gene has CDR1 SGHTA and CDR2 FQGTGA. Cultured CD4+ T cell DNA was sequenced using the Oncomine TCR Beta short-read assay. CD4+ T cells were cultured, and genomic DNA was extracted from them. TCRdb itself ran the PCR reads through MiXCR, one entry per CDR3 protein. This table has 15,000 to 20,000 distinct CDR3 sequences, approximately 38% appearing once. Comments on this clonotype: Its antigen is not identified.

Study-wide points: Only after vaccination were a median roughly 90% of convalescents' reactive clones seen.

The rearrangement links TRBV7-3 to TRBJ2-1; 12 bases are a match to TRBD2. Sequencing was done on a sample of CD4+ T cells from blood, cultured in vitro. The clonotype originates from a human donor who had recovered from COVID-19. CDR3 in amino acids: CASSPHGTSGYNEQFF. The DNA for the CDR3 is TGTGCCAGCAGCCCCCATGGGACTAGCGGGTACAATGAGCAGTTCTTC.